This section outlines one T cell receptor (beta chain) sequence together with its context. Its antigen remains unidentified. The data derive from a study of shared clonotypes between healthy human individuals. Sequenced by immunoSEQ multiplex PCR; TCRdb stores in-frame clones only, minus some. Of about 800,000 clones in the sample, about 97% were seen once. Germline V lookup: CDR1 SGHAT, CDR2 FQNNGV. Trimming removed 6 bases from V and 5 bases from J; junction bases left unmatched: 16. The CDR3 extends over 16 amino acids. Study outcomes and limitations: An effect of sequencing depth on clonotype sharing among donors was expected. Some naive CD4 clonotypes, about 5.5%, turned up in common across a handful of donors.

Naive-designated CD8 cells lacked CD45RO, were positively enriched for CCR7, and omitted terminally differentiated effector memory CD45RA+ cells. The rearrangement links TRBV11-2 to TRBJ2-7, with 7 nucleotides matching TRBD2. The sample was naive CD8+ T cells sorted from blood. The sequence came from a young man in good health. The CDR3 bases are TGTGCCAGCAGAACCTGGGGGGAGGGCCCAAAAGACGAGCAGTACTTC. Its translation: CASRTWGEGPKDEQYF.